The present T cell receptor (beta chain) was sequenced within a study of T-cell memory formation after mild COVID-19. Looking at the study overall: Clustering of TCRs was largely donor specific.

Trimming took off 3 bases at V and 4 bases at J, with 9 bases between the two ends. The germline CDR1 and CDR2 sequences are MNHEY and SVGAGI. The CDR3 length is 14 residues. Study-level results: For contracting clones, CD4+ ones sat mainly in CM and EM, CD8+ in EMRA. Clones contracting across day 15 to 85 had a balanced CD4/CD8 profile; later expanding clones leaned CD4+.

This clonotype was observed a few times. The antigen remains undetermined. Each CDR3 protein gets one entry after TCRdb re-called the 5' RACE reads with MiXCR. The data contain 350,000 to 500,000 distinct CDR3 sequences, around 20% of them singletons. This TCR was recovered from an adult woman who had mild COVID-19 (a few samples of this study predate the infection). Cell type and time point are not known. The rearrangement joins TRBV6-5 to TRBJ2-2; D is unresolved. Input material: PBMCs or a T cell subset sorted from them (not recorded which). The CDR3 nucleotides are TGTGCCAGCAGTTATCAATATAGCACCGGGGAGCTGTTTTTT. This gives the protein CASSYQYSTGELFF.